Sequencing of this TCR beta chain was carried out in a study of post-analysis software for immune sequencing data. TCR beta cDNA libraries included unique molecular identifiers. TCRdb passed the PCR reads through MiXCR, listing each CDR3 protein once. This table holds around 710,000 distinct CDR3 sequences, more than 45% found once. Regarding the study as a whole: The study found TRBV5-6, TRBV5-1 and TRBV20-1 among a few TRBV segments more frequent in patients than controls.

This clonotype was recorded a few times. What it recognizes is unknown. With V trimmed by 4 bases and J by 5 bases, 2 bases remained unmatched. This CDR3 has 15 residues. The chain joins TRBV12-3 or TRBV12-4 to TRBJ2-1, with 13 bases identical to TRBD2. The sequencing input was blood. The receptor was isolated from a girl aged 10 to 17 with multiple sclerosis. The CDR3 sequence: CASSWGLAGNNEQFF. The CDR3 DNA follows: TGTGCCAGCAGTTGGGGACTAGCGGGAAACAATGAGCAGTTCTTC.